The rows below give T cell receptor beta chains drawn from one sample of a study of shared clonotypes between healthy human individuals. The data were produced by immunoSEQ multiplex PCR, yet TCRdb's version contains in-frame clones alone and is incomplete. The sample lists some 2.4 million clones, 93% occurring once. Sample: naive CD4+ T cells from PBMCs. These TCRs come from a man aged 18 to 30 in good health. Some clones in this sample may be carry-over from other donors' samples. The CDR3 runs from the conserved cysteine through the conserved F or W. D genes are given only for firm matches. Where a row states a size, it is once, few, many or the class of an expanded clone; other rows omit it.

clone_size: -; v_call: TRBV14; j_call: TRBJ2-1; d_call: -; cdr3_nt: TGTGCCAGCACCCAAAGATACCAGGGGGGGCCCAAGCATGAGCAGTTCTTC; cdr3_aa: CASTQRYQGGPKHEQFF
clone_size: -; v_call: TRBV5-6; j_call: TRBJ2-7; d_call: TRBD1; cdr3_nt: TGTGCCAGCAGGGTCGGGACAGGGTCCCTAAGGGCCTACGAGCAGTACTTC; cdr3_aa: CASRVGTGSLRAYEQYF
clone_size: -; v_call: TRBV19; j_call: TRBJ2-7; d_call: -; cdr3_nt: TGTGCCAGTAGTGGGGCTCAGCGGACCTCTGGGACCTACGAGCAGTACTTC; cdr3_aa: CASSGAQRTSGTYEQYF
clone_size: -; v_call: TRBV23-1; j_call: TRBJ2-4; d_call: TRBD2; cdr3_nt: TGCGCCAGCAGTCATGGGGGGGTTCTAGCCAAAAACATTCAGTACTTC; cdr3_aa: CASSHGGVLAKNIQYF
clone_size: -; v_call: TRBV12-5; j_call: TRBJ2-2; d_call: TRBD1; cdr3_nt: TGTGCTAGTGGTTTGTCCCAGGGGGCCACCGGGGAGCTGTTTTTT; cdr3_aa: CASGLSQGATGELFF
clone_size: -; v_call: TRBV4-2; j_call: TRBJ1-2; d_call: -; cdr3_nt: TGTGCCAGCAGCCAAGGGAGTCGCTATGGCTACACCTTC; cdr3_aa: CASSQGSRYGYTF
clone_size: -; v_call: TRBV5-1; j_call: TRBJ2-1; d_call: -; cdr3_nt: TGCGCCAGCACCATTGGAACCTGGGGAGCTGATGAGCAGTTCTTC; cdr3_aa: CASTIGTWGADEQFF
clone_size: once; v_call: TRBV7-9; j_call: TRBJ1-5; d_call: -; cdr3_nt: TGTGCCAGCAGCTCGATTTTTCAGCCCCAGCATTTT; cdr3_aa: CASSSIFQPQHF
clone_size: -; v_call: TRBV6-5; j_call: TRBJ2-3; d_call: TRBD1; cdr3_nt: TGTGCCAGCAGTTCTCTTGGACAGGGGGCTACAGATACGCAGTATTTT; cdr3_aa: CASSSLGQGATDTQYF
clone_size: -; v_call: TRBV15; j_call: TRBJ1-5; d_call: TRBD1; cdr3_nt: TGTGCCACCAGCAGCCACCAGACAGGGAACAATCAGCCCCAGCATTTT; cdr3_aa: CATSSHQTGNNQPQHF
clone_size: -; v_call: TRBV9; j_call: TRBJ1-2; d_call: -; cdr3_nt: TGTGCCAGCAGCATGGGGGTAGGCAGGCCATTTACCTTC; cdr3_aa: CASSMGVGRPFTF
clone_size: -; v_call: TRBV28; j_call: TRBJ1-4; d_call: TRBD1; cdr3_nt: TGTGCCAGCAGTATTTCCGGGACAGGGAAGGGAAAACTGTTTTTT; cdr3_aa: CASSISGTGKGKLFF
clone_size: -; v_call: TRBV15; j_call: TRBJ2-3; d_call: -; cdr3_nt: TGTGCCACCAGCAGAGAGAGCACAGATACGCAGTATTTT; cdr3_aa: CATSRESTDTQYF
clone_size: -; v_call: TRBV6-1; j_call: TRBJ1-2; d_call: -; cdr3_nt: TGTGCCAGCAGTGAAGCACCAACGAACTATGGCTACACCTTC; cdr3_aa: CASSEAPTNYGYTF
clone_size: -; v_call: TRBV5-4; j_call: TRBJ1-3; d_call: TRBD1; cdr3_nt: TGTGCCAGCAGCTTGGTAGAGGGACAGGGGGCTTCTGGAAACACCATATATTTT; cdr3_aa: CASSLVEGQGASGNTIYF
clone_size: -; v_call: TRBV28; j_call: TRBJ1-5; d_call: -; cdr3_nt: TGTGCCAGCAGTCCCAGGGCGGGGCCGGGTCAGCCCCAGCATTTT; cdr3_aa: CASSPRAGPGQPQHF
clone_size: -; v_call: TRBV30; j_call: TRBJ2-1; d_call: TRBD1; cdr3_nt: TGTGCCTGGAACGGACCGGGACAGGGGCCCGTCAGGGACAATGAGCAGTTCTTC; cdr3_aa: CAWNGPGQGPVRDNEQFF
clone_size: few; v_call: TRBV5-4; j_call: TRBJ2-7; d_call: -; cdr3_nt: TGTGCCAGCAGTCGAGGGCACGAGCAGTACTTC; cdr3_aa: CASSRGHEQYF
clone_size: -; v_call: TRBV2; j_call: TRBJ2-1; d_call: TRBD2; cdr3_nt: TGTGCCAGCACTCTCGGGAGGGGAAGGGGCAATGAGCAGTTCTTC; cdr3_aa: CASTLGRGRGNEQFF
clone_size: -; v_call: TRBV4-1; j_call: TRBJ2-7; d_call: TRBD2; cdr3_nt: TGCGCCAGCAGCCGAGGGAGGGTAGGCTACGAGCAGTACTTC; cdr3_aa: CASSRGRVGYEQYF
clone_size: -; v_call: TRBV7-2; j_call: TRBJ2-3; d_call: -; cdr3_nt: TGTGCCAGCAGCTTAGAATTCGCAGATACGCAGTATTTT; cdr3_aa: CASSLEFADTQYF
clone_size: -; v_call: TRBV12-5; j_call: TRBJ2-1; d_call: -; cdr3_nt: TGTGCTAGTGCCACAGCAGTTCTATACAATGAGCAGTTCTTC; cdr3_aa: CASATAVLYNEQFF
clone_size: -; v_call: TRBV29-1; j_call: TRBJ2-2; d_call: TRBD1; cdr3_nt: TGCAGCGTTATCGAGACAGGGGCTTGGGCCGGGGAGCTGTTTTTT; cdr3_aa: CSVIETGAWAGELFF
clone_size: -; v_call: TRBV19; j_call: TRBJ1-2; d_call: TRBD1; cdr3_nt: TGTGCCAGTACCCGCTCGGGGCAGGGGGACTATGGCTACACCTTC; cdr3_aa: CASTRSGQGDYGYTF
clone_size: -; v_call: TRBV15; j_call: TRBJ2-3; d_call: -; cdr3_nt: TGTGCCACCAGCAGAGATTATGAGCCTAGGAGCGGCACAGATACGCAGTATTTT; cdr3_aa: CATSRDYEPRSGTDTQYF
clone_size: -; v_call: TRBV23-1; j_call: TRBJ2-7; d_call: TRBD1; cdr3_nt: TGCGCCAGCAGTCAATCGACAGGGGGCGAGCAGTACTTC; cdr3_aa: CASSQSTGGEQYF
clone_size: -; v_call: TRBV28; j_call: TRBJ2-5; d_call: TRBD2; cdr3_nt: TGTGCCTCAGGGCTTAGCGGGAGTAATAGGGAGACCCAGTACTTC; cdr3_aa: CASGLSGSNRETQYF
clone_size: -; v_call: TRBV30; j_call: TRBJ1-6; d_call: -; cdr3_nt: TGTGCCTGGAGTTTATCCGGGAACAGTTATAATTCACCCCTCCACTTT; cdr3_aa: CAWSLSGNSYNSPLHF
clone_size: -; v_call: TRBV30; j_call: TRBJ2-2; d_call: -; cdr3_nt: TGTGCCTGGAGCGCCGAAAGCACCGGGGAGCTGTTTTTT; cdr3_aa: CAWSAESTGELFF
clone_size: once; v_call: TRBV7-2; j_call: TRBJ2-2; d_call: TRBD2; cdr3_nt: TGTGCCAGCAGCTCCCCCCGACTAGCGCACACCGGGGAGCTGTTTTTT; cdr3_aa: CASSSPRLAHTGELFF
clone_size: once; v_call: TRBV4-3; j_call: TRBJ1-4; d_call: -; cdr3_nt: TGCGCCAGCAGCCAAGATTGGGGGGGGAGAGAAAAACTGTTTTTT; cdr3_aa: CASSQDWGGREKLFF
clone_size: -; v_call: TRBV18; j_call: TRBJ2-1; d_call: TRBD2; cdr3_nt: TGTGCCAGCTCACTACAGACTAGCGGGGCCTACAATGAGCAGTTCTTC; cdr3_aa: CASSLQTSGAYNEQFF
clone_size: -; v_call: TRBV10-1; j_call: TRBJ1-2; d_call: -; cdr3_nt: TGCGCCAGCAGTGAGTCCGGCTATGGCTACACCTTC; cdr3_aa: CASSESGYGYTF
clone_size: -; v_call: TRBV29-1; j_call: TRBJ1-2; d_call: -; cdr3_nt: TGCAGCGTCCCCCTACTCCCTCTTGCTGGCTACACCTTC; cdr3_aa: CSVPLLPLAGYTF
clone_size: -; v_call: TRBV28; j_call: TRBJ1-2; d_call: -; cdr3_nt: TGTGCCAGCAGTTTGCCCGGGATCTATGGCTACACCTTC; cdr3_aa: CASSLPGIYGYTF
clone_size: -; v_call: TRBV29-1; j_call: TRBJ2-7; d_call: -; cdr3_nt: TGCAGCGCCCGGGATTCCCTAAGGGAGCAGTACTTC; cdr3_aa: CSARDSLREQYF
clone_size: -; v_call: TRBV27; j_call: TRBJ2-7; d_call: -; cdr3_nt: TGTGCCAGCAGTGACAAAAGGACAGATAAGCCCTACGAGCAGTACTTC; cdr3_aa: CASSDKRTDKPYEQYF
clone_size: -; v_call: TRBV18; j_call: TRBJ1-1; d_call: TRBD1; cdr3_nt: TGTGCCAGCTCACAGAATACCGGGACAGGGAACACTGAAGCTTTCTTT; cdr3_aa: CASSQNTGTGNTEAFF
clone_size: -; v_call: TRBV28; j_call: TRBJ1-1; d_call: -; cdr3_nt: TGTGCCAGCAGTTTCCAACCGGGGAACACTGAAGCTTTCTTT; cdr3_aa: CASSFQPGNTEAFF
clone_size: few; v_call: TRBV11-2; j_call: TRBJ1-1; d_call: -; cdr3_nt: TGTGCCAGCAGTTTAACCCTTCAGAGCACTGAAGCTTTCTTT; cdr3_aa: CASSLTLQSTEAFF
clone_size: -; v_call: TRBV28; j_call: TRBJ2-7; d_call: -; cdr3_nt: TGTGCCAGCAGTTTAGGCCCCCCCTACGAGCAGTACTTC; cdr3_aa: CASSLGPPYEQYF
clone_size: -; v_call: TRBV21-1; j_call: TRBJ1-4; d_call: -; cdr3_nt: TGTGCCAGCATTTCCCCCACGGAGGGTCACGCGGAAAAACTGTTTTTT; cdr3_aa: CASISPTEGHAEKLFF
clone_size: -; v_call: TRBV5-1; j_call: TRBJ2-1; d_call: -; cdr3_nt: TGCGCCAGCAGCCCCGACGTCTCCTACAATGAGCAGTTCTTC; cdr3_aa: CASSPDVSYNEQFF